Sequencing of this T cell receptor beta chain was carried out in a study of vaccination effects on CD4 cells after COVID-19. General study results and limits: Early post-infection timepoints were missing from the study, which also had few convalescent patients.

Under the ViraFEST assay, PBMC were stimulated with viral peptide pools so that antigen-specific CD4+ T cells expanded. Sequencing was performed afterwards. Scientists isolated CD4+ T cells after an approximately 10-day culture period ended. The vaccine given was either BNT162b2 or mRNA-1273, in two doses. With around 10 ug/ml peptides and roughly 9.4 IU/ml IL-2, fewer than 2.5 million PBMC per well were cultured. Germline-derived CDR1 and CDR2 are SNHLY and FYNNEI. The CDR3 runs to 17 residues. The trim removed 6 bases at V and 6 bases at J, leaving 14 bases unmatched. Using immunoSEQ multiplex PCR, the repertoire was profiled, and TCRdb retains in-frame clones only, with some absent. Seen here are about 81,000 clones, around four fifths observed once, and the top ten hold under 1.2%. Regarding this clone: Its antigen remains unidentified.

The chain is built from TRBV2 and TRBJ1-6; 7 bases agree with TRBD1. The specimen comprised CD4+ T cells from PBMCs cultured with HCoV-OC43 spike peptides, sampled after COVID-19 vaccination. Subset: HCoV-OC43 spike overlapping peptide pool stimulation. The receptor was derived from a human donor who received a COVID-19 vaccine. This CDR3 reads CASSPYPQGHLNSPLHF. The CDR3 nucleotides read TGTGCCAGCAGCCCTTACCCACAGGGGCACCTTAATTCACCCCTCCACTTT.